This is a list of T cell receptor beta chains from one sample in a study of regulatory T cells in long-lasting Graves disease. TCRdb reanalysed the multiplex PCR reads using MiXCR and keeps one entry per CDR3 protein. This table has around 250,000 distinct CDR3 sequences, around a sixth appearing once. These same data were also listed under a study on T cells in Graves' hyperthyroidism and ophthalmopathy.

Material: peripheral blood mononuclear cells (PBMCs), obtained at new diagnosis, from a patient treated with antithyroid drugs. The receptors come from a woman aged 30 to 39 with Graves disease. Both conserved end residues are part of each CDR3. A D gene is named only where the DNA matches it firmly. Clone size is not always given. Where it is, it says once, few, many or a class for expanded clones.

V gene	D gene	J gene	clone size	CDR3 DNA	CDR3 protein
TRBV20-1	TRBD1	TRBJ1-1	.	TGCAGTGCTAGTGGGGACAGGCCGCCTGAAGCTTTCTTT	CSASGDRPPEAFF
TRBV2	TRBD1	TRBJ1-6	many	TGTGCCAGCAGAGTGACAGGGAATTCACCCCTCCACTTT	CASRVTGNSPLHF
TRBV5-4	TRBD1	TRBJ1-2	many	TGTGCCAGCAGCTTTGGAGCGGGACAGGAGGGCTACACCTTC	CASSFGAGQEGYTF
TRBV19	.	TRBJ1-2	.	TGTGCCAGTAGTATAGTTCCGGTTCTGGCGTTTGGCTACACCTTC	CASSIVPVLAFGYTF
TRBV20-1	TRBD1	TRBJ1-4	many	TGCAGTGCTCTCCGGACAGGGGGAGGTGAAAAACTGTTTTTT	CSALRTGGGEKLFF
TRBV6-1	TRBD1	TRBJ2-7	many	TGTGCCAGCAGACGGGACAGGGGCCCTTTGGAGCAGTACTTC	CASRRDRGPLEQYF
TRBV12-3/TRBV12-4	TRBD1	TRBJ1-5	many	TGTGCCACCTCGACCGGGACAGGACACAATCAGCCCCAGCATTTT	CATSTGTGHNQPQHF
TRBV12-3/TRBV12-4	TRBD1	TRBJ2-7	.	TGTGCCAGCAGTCGCCACCGGGACAGGGCTTACGAGCAGTACTTC	CASSRHRDRAYEQYF
TRBV5-1	TRBD2	TRBJ2-1	.	TGCGCCAGCAGCTTGGGGGCTAGCGGACGGGGTGAGCAGTTCTTC	CASSLGASGRGEQFF
TRBV5-1	.	TRBJ2-5	.	TGCGCCAGCAGCTTGATGAGGGCAGAGACCCAGTACTTC	CASSLMRAETQYF
TRBV25-1	TRBD1	TRBJ1-2	few	TGTGCCAGCAGTGAATTTGGGGACAGGGATGGCTACACCTTC	CASSEFGDRDGYTF
TRBV7-2	TRBD2	TRBJ2-1	many	TGTGCCAGCAGCTTGTTGGGAAGCGGGGGCATTCTCTACAATGAGCAGTTCTTC	CASSLLGSGGILYNEQFF
TRBV6-1	.	TRBJ1-5	many	TGTGCCAGCAGTGCAAGGGGGGATCAGCCCCAGCATTTT	CASSARGDQPQHF
TRBV15	.	TRBJ2-6	many	TGTGCCACCAGCAGGGGGGTCTCTGGGGCCAACGTCCTGACTTTC	CATSRGVSGANVLTF
TRBV10-3	.	TRBJ1-1	few	TGTGCCATCAGTGAGTTCGGCAGCCCCTTGAACACTGAAGCTTTCTTT	CAISEFGSPLNTEAFF
TRBV6-1	TRBD1	TRBJ1-5	many	TGTGCCAGCAGTGGCCGGGACAGCCACAATCAGCCCCAGCATTTT	CASSGRDSHNQPQHF
TRBV5-1	.	TRBJ2-1	few	TGCGCCAGCAGCTTGGGGGGGGCATCCTACAATGAGCAGTTCTTC	CASSLGGASYNEQFF
TRBV7-6	.	TRBJ1-5	.	TGTGCCAGCAGCGCCCTTGATCAGCCCCAGCATTTT	CASSALDQPQHF
TRBV7-6	.	TRBJ1-1	many	TGTGCCAGCAGCTTATTCCCAGGCACTGAAGCTTTCTTT	CASSLFPGTEAFF
TRBV19	TRBD1	TRBJ1-1	many	TGTGCCAGTAGTATGGGACAGCCGAACACTGAAGCTTTCTTT	CASSMGQPNTEAFF
TRBV6-1	.	TRBJ1-2	many	TGTGCCAGCAGTGAAAGCGTCGGACAGTACTATGGCTACACCTTC	CASSESVGQYYGYTF
TRBV10-3	TRBD1	TRBJ1-4	many	TGTGCCGCCCGGGACAGCCCACCCTCAACTAATGAAAAACTGTTTTTT	CAARDSPPSTNEKLFF
TRBV5-1	.	TRBJ2-7	many	TGCGCCAGCAGCTTGAGGACCAGCTCCTACGAGCAGTACTTC	CASSLRTSSYEQYF
TRBV29-1	TRBD1	TRBJ2-5	many	TGCAGCGTTGCGGGAGCAGGGGGCGGAGAGACCCAGTACTTC	CSVAGAGGGETQYF
TRBV11-2	.	TRBJ2-7	many	TGTGCCAGCAGCTCCGGGACGGAGTTCGGGGAGCAGTACTTC	CASSSGTEFGEQYF
TRBV19	.	TRBJ2-1	.	TGTGCCAGTAGTGTCGGGGGAGGCTACAATGAGCAGTTCTTC	CASSVGGGYNEQFF
TRBV20-1	TRBD2	TRBJ2-5	many	TGCAGTGCTTGGGTTAGCGGGGGCCCCCAAGAGACCCAGTACTTC	CSAWVSGGPQETQYF
TRBV18	.	TRBJ2-7	many	TGTGCCAGCTCACCACCTACCTACGAGCAGTACTTC	CASSPPTYEQYF
TRBV6-2/TRBV6-3	TRBD1	TRBJ2-7	.	TGTGCCAGCAGTTACCGCAGGGGGCTCTACGAGCAGTACTTC	CASSYRRGLYEQYF
TRBV3-1	.	TRBJ2-2	many	TGTGCCAGCAGCCTCTTCAGTGGAGGCAGGGAGCTGTTTTTT	CASSLFSGGRELFF
TRBV3-1	.	TRBJ1-6	many	TGTGCCAGCAGTTCAGGGGATTCACCCCTCCACTTT	CASSSGDSPLHF
TRBV5-1	.	TRBJ1-1	many	TGCGCCAGCAGCTTGGGGTTTCTGGGCACTGAAGCTTTCTTT	CASSLGFLGTEAFF
TRBV6-1	.	TRBJ2-7	many	TGTGCCAGCAGACCAGACTTATCCCGGAGCTCCTACGAGCAGTACTTC	CASRPDLSRSSYEQYF
TRBV3-1	.	TRBJ2-1	many	TGTGCCAGCAGCCAACGGGGGGCCCGGGACAATGAGCAGTTCTTC	CASSQRGARDNEQFF
TRBV3-1	.	TRBJ1-2	.	TGTGCCAGCCCACCTCCGGGGGGCTACACCTTC	CASPPPGGYTF
TRBV13	.	TRBJ2-5	many	TGTGCCAGCAGCTTACGGGGCTCTTCGGAAGAGACCCAGTACTTC	CASSLRGSSEETQYF
TRBV7-2	.	TRBJ2-7	many	TGTGCCAGCAGCTTAGCCGCAGCATCTATGATCTACGAGCAGTACTTC	CASSLAAASMIYEQYF
TRBV3-1	TRBD1	TRBJ1-2	.	TGTGCCACCACCCCTGGGACAGCTAGCTATGGCTACACCTTC	CATTPGTASYGYTF
TRBV7-2	.	TRBJ1-2	many	TGTGCCAGCAGACGCGGACGATACTATGGAAGCGGCTACACCTTC	CASRRGRYYGSGYTF
TRBV18	.	TRBJ1-3	few	TGTGCCAGCTCAGAACAGGCACATCTCTCTGGAAACACCATATATTTT	CASSEQAHLSGNTIYF
TRBV3-1	TRBD1	TRBJ1-1	once	TGTGCCAGCAGCCAAGCAGGGGGGAACACTGAAGCTTTCTTT	CASSQAGGNTEAFF
TRBV2	TRBD1	TRBJ1-1	many	TGTGCCAGCAGGGGACAGGGGAGGACTGAAGCTTTCTTT	CASRGQGRTEAFF